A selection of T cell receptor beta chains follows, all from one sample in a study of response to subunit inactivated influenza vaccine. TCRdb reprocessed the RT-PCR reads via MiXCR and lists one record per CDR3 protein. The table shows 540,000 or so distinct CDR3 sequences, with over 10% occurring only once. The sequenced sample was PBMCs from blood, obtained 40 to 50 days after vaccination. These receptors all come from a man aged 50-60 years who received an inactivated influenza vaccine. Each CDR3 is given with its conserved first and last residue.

cdr3_aa: CASSLDWGVGANVLTF
j_call: TRBJ2-6
v_call: TRBV5-5

cdr3_aa: CASSLSSGGAYEQFF
j_call: TRBJ2-1
v_call: TRBV12-3/TRBV12-4

cdr3_aa: CASRRTGFTDTQYF
j_call: TRBJ2-3
v_call: TRBV6-2/TRBV6-3

cdr3_aa: CSAINLAGNEQFF
j_call: TRBJ2-1
v_call: TRBV20-1

cdr3_aa: CASSLQGARGSNEKLFF
j_call: TRBJ1-4
v_call: TRBV6-1

cdr3_aa: CSARSRQESTDTQYF
j_call: TRBJ2-3
v_call: TRBV20-1

cdr3_aa: CSAQLAGGSTDTQYF
j_call: TRBJ2-3
v_call: TRBV20-1

cdr3_aa: CASSPAGTYEQYF
j_call: TRBJ2-7
v_call: TRBV18

cdr3_aa: CAISESRGASNEKLFF
j_call: TRBJ1-4
v_call: TRBV10-3

cdr3_aa: CASSQERQTNYGYTF
j_call: TRBJ1-2
v_call: TRBV4-3